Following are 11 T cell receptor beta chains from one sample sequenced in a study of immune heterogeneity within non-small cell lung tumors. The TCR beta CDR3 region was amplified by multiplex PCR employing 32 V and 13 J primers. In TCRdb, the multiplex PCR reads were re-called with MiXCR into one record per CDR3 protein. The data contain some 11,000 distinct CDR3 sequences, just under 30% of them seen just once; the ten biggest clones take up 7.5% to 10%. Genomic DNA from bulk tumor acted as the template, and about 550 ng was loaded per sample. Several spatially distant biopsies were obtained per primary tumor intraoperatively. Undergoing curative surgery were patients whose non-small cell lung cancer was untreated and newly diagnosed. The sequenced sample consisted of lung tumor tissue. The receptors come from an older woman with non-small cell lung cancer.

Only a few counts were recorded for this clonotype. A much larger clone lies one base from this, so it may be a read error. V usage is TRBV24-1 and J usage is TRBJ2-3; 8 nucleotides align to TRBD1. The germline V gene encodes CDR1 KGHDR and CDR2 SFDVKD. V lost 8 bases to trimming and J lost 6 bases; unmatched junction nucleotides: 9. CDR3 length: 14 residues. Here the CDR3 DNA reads TGTGCCACCAATGAAACAGGGGACAGGGATACGCAGTATTTT. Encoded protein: CATNETGDRDTQYF.

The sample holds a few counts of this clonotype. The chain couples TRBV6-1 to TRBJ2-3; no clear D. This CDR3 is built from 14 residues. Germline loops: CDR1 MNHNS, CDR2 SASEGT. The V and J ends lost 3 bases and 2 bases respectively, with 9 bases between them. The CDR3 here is CASSDSADTDTQYF. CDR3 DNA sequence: TGTGCCAGCAGTGACTCCGCGGACACAGATACGCAGTATTTT.

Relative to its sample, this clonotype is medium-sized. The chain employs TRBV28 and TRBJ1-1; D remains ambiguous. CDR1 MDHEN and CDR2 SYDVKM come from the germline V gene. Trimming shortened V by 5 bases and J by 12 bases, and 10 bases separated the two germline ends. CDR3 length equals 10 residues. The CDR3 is CASSGTRPFF. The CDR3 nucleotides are TGTGCCAGCAGTGGAACTAGACCTTTCTTT.

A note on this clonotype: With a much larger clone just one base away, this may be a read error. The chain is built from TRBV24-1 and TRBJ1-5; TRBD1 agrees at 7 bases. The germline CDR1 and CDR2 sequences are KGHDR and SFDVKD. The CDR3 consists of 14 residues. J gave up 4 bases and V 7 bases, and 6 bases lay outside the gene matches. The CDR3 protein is CATSPGQSNQPQHF. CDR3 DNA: TGTGCCACCAGCCCGGGACAGAGTAATCAGCCCCAGCATTTT.

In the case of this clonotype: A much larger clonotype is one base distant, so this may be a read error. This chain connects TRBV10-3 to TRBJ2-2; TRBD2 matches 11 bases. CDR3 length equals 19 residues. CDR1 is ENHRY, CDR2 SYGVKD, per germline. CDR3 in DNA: TGTGCCGTCAGTGAGCCCTCGGGTAGCGGGAGGGCCTCGAACGGGGAGCTGTTTTTT. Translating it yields CAVSEPSGSGRASNGELFF.

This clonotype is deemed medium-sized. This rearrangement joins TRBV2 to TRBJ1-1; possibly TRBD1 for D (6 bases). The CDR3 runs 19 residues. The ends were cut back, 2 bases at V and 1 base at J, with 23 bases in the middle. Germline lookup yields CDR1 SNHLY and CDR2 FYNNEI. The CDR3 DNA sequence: TGTGCCAGCAGTGAAAGAGGGGTGGTAGGGGGACGGCGGAACACTGAAGCTTTCTTT. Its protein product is CASSERGVVGGRRNTEAFF.

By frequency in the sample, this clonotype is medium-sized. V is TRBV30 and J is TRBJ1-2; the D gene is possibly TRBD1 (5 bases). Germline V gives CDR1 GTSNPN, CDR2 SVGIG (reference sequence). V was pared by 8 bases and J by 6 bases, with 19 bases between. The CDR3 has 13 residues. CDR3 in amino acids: CARAPDRGHGYTF. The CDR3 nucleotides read TGTGCCCGCGCTCCAGACCGGGGCCATGGCTACACCTTC. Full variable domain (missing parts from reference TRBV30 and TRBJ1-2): SQTIHQWPATLVQPVGSPLSLECTVEGTSNPNLYWYRQAAGRGLQLLFYSVGIGQISSEVPQNLSASRPQDRQFILSSKKLLLSDSGFYLCARAPDRGHGYTFGSGTRLTVV.

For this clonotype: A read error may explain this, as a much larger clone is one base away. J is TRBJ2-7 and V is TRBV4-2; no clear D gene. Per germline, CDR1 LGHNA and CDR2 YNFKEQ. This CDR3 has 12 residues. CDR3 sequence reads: CASIQDGYEQYF. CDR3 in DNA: TGTGCCAGCATCCAAGACGGCTACGAGCAGTACTTC.

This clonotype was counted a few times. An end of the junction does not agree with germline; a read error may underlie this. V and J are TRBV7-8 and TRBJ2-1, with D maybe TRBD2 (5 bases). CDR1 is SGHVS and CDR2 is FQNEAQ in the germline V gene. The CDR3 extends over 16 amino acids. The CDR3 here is CASSLGSASSYNDQFF. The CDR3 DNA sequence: TGTGCCAGCAGCCTGGGTAGCGCCAGCTCCTACAATGATCAGTTCTTC. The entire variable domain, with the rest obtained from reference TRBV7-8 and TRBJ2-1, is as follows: GAGVSQSPRYKVAKRGQDVALRCDPISGHVSLFWYQQALGQGPEFLTYFQNEAQLDKSGLPSDRFFAERPEGSVSTLKIQRTQQEDSAVYLCASSLGSASSYNDQFFGPGTRLTVL.

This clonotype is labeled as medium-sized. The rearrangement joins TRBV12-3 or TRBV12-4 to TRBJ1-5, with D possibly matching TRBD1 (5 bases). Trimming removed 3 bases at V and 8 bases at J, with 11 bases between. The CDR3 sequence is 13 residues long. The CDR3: CASSFSGGEPQHF. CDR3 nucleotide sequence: TGTGCCAGCAGTTTTTCGGGGGGTGAGCCCCAGCATTTT.

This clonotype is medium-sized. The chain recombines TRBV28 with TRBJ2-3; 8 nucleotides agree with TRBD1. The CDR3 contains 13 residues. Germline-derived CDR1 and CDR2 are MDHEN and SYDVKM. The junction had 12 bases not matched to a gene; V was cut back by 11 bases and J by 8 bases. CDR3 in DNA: TGTGCCGGGGGACAGGCGGCAAGGGGTACGCAGTATTTT. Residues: CAGGQAARGTQYF.